The 16 T cell receptor beta chains given below trace back to one sample, sequenced in a study of cytomegalovirus exposure and HLA in healthy donors. The primer mix had 60 Vbeta and 13 Jbeta primers. TCRdb's table, derived via immunoSEQ multiplex PCR, lists solely in-frame clones and lacks some. The data show approximately 140,000 clones, about three quarters seen once. Sequenced sample: PBMCs. These TCRs come from a male donor in good health and CMV-seropositive.

The chain uses TRBV7-9 and TRBJ2-5, with D perhaps matching TRBD1 (6 bases). The CDR3 is 14 amino acids. CDR1 is SEHNR and CDR2 is FQNEAQ in the germline V gene (reference sequence). V was cut by 3 bases and J by 1 base, with 9 bases left in between. The CDR3 sequence is CASSFQGFQETQYF. The CDR3 DNA follows: TGTGCCAGCAGCTTCCAGGGGTTCCAAGAGACCCAGTACTTC.

The chain joins TRBV7-9 to TRBJ1-2, with 9 bases that match TRBD1. V dropped 4 bases and J dropped 2; count of bases not matched to a gene: 14. This CDR3 spans 18 amino acids. The V gene's germline CDR1 is SEHNR and CDR2 FQNEAQ (reference sequence). The CDR3 sequence is CASSSFGEPGQGNYGYTF. The CDR3 DNA reads TGTGCCAGCAGCTCGTTTGGGGAGCCGGGACAGGGAAACTATGGCTACACCTTC.

J is TRBJ2-7 and V is TRBV7-9, with D possibly matching TRBD1 (6 bases). CDR1 is SEHNR, CDR2 FQNEAQ, per germline (reference sequence). V lost 5 bases and J 2 bases, leaving 19 bases between the germline ends. The CDR3 consists of 16 residues. CDR3 residues: CASSSPVAGETYEQYF. CDR3 in DNA: TGTGCCAGCAGCAGTCCCGTGGCAGGGGAAACCTACGAGCAGTACTTC.

J is TRBJ2-5 and V is TRBV2; 9 bases are a match to TRBD2. V dropped 3 bases and J dropped 1; count of bases not matched to a gene: 6. The CDR3 loop spans 16 amino acids. The V gene's germline CDR1 is SNHLY and CDR2 FYNNEI. This CDR3 reads CASSEGVAGAQETQYF. The CDR3 DNA reads as TGTGCCAGCAGTGAGGGGGTAGCGGGGGCCCAAGAGACCCAGTACTTC.

The chain employs TRBV7-2 and TRBJ1-5, with 9 bases identical to TRBD1. There are 17 residues in the CDR3. V was pared by 3 bases and J by 4 bases, with 10 bases of the junction left unmatched. Per the germline V gene, CDR1 is SGHTA and CDR2 is FQGNSA. This chain's CDR3 is CASSLGYRGLRNQPQHF. The CDR3 coding sequence is TGTGCCAGCAGCTTGGGATACAGGGGGCTGAGGAATCAGCCCCAGCATTTT.

This clone was counted only a few times. V gene TRBV5-6 combines with J gene TRBJ2-1, with D perhaps matching TRBD1 (5 bases). The V end was cut by 3 bases, the J end by 1 base, with 11 bases between. Germline V gene sequence: CDR1 SGHDT, CDR2 YYEEEE. CDR3 length: 15 amino acids. Here the CDR3 DNA reads TGTGCCAGCAGCTATCAGGGTAGATCCTACAATGAGCAGTTCTTC. Amino acids: CASSYQGRSYNEQFF. Full variable domain (missing parts from reference TRBV5-6 and TRBJ2-1): DAGVTQSPTHLIKTRGQQVTLRCSPKSGHDTVSWYQQALGQGPQFIFQYYEEEERQRGNFPDRFSGHQFPNYSSELNVNALLLGDSALYLCASSYQGRSYNEQFFGPGTRLTVL.

The chain couples TRBV5-1 to TRBJ2-4; D perhaps matches TRBD2 (5 bases). The CDR3 extends over 14 amino acids. Per germline, CDR1 SGHRS and CDR2 YFSETQ. Trimming took off 0 bases at V and 1 base at J, with 5 bases between the two ends. CDR3 in DNA: TGCGCCAGCAGCTTGGGAGGGGCCAAAAACATTCAGTACTTC. Residues: CASSLGGAKNIQYF.

This clone was observed a handful of times. The rearrangement uses TRBV28 and TRBJ2-6, with TRBD1 matching over 9 bases. This CDR3 comprises 16 residues. The germline gives CDR1 MDHEN, CDR2 SYDVKM. Trimming removed 3 bases from V and 3 bases from J; junction bases left unmatched: 3. CDR3 bases: TGTGCCAGCAGTTTTGGGACAGGGCGTGGGGCCAACGTCCTGACTTTC. Translation: CASSFGTGRGANVLTF.

This clone was seen more than once but under ten times. The gene calls are TRBV5-1 and TRBJ2-3, with 8 bases fitting TRBD1. The CDR3 spans 16 residues. The trim removed 4 bases at V and 0 bases at J, leaving 7 bases unmatched. Germline loops: CDR1 SGHRS, CDR2 YFSETQ. The CDR3 DNA sequence: TGCGCCAGCAGCACACAAGGACAGGGAAGCACAGATACGCAGTATTTT. This sequence encodes CASSTQGQGSTDTQYF.

The V and J genes are TRBV5-3 and TRBJ2-2, with D unresolved. TRBV5-3 is an ORF, and what it does is uncertain. CDR3 length: 15 residues. V shed 0 bases and J shed 0 bases, with 6 bases lying between them. The CDR3 DNA is TGTGCCAGAAGCTTGGGCGGAGCGAACACCGGGGAGCTGTTTTTT. Its translation: CARSLGGANTGELFF.

This clone was recorded a few times. This chain uses TRBV5-1 with TRBJ1-4, with D maybe TRBD1 (6 bases). V lost 0 bases, J lost 4 bases, and 10 bases lay in between. Germline V lookup: CDR1 SGHRS, CDR2 YFSETQ. This CDR3 has 15 amino acids. The CDR3 region is CASSLGGQLNEKLFF. The CDR3 region has the DNA TGCGCCAGCAGCTTGGGTGGACAGCTTAATGAAAAACTGTTTTTT.

The chain couples TRBV18 to TRBJ2-7; D perhaps matches TRBD1 (7 bases). The CDR3 sequence is 15 residues long. V lost 2 bases and J lost 3, with 14 bases in between. Germline V gene lookup returns CDR1 KGHSH and CDR2 LQKENI. This chain's CDR3 is CASSPNRQGGYEQYF. CDR3 bases: TGTGCCAGCTCACCAAACAGACAGGGAGGCTACGAGCAGTACTTC.

The V call is TRBV27, the J call TRBJ1-4, with D possibly matching TRBD1 (5 bases). With 5 bases removed from V and 7 bases from J, the gap between germline ends came to 20 bases. This CDR3 has 16 amino acids. Germline lookup yields CDR1 MNHEY and CDR2 SMNVEV (reference sequence). CDR3 sequence: CASSERPGSLAEKLFF. CDR3 coding DNA: TGTGCCAGCAGTGAGAGACCAGGGTCCCTTGCTGAAAAACTGTTTTTT. The variable domain in full, with the rest retrieved from reference TRBV27 and TRBJ1-4, is EAQVTQNPRYLITVTGKKLTVTCSQNMNHEYMSWYRQDPGLGLRQIYYSMNVEVTDKGDVPEGYKVSRKEKRNFPLILESPSPNQTSLYFCASSERPGSLAEKLFFGSGTQLSVL.

The chain recombines TRBV6-1 with TRBJ2-2, with D maybe TRBD2 (7 bases). Trimming took 7 bases from V and 10 from J, leaving 16 bases between them. This CDR3 region has 13 residues. Germline lookup yields CDR1 MNHNS and CDR2 SASEGT. The CDR3 loop reads CASKGGPEMELFF. The CDR3 nucleotides read TGTGCCAGCAAGGGGGGGCCAGAGATGGAGCTGTTTTTT.

The rearrangement uses TRBV19 and TRBJ2-2; the match to TRBD2 covers 12 bases. The germline V gene has CDR1 LNHDA and CDR2 SQIVND (reference sequence). The CDR3 contains 15 residues. The trim removed 9 bases at V and 7 bases at J, leaving 9 bases unmatched. DNA of the CDR3: TGTGCCAGCTACCATCTAGCGGGAGGGGTCGGGGAGCTGTTTTTT. It yields the protein CASYHLAGGVGELFF.

This chain joins TRBV9 and TRBJ1-5, with 8 bases matching TRBD1. The CDR3 contains 15 residues. Germline V CDR1 and CDR2: SGDLS, YYNGEE. The ends lost 0 bases at V and 5 bases at J; junction bases unmatched: 4. CDR3 DNA: TGTGCCAGCAGCGTAGAAGGACAGGGCGATCAGCCCCAGCATTTT. This translates into CASSVEGQGDQPQHF.